These 15 T cell receptor beta chains came from one sample sequenced in a study of T cell responses to AZD1222 COVID-19 vaccine. Produced via immunoSEQ multiplex PCR; TCRdb's table is partial and in-frame only. The top ten clones hold about 1.2% of a sample with under 120,000 clones, about 92% of them seen once. The input for sequencing was peripheral blood, taken on day 0 of AZD1222 vaccination. These receptor sequences come from an adult in good health.

The chain has TRBV15 and TRBJ2-6, with a weak D call TRBD1 (6 bases). The germline V gene has CDR1 LNHNV and CDR2 YYDKDF (reference sequence). V gave up 1 base and J gave up 1 base, with 11 bases separating them. The CDR3 is 17 amino acids. CDR3 nucleotide sequence: TGTGCCACCAGCAGAGTAGAAGGGGGTTCTGGGGCCAACGTCCTGACTTTC. Protein sequence: CATSRVEGGSGANVLTF.

The chain employs TRBV25-1 and TRBJ1-6; D is unresolved. Trimming cost V 3 bases and J 14 bases, with 8 bases left between them. The CDR3 spans 11 residues. The germline gives CDR1 MGHDK, CDR2 SYGVNS. CDR3 in DNA: TGTGCCAGCAGTGAGAATGGGGCCCTCCACTTT. Its protein is CASSENGALHF.

This sequence joins TRBV9 and TRBJ2-3; the D gene is possibly TRBD1 (6 bases). The germline CDR1 and CDR2 sequences are SGDLS and YYNGEE. V lost 2 bases, J lost 0 bases, and 13 bases lay in between. CDR3 length equals 16 residues. Written as DNA, the CDR3 is TGTGCCAGCAGCGTGAGGGGGTCCTCTAGCACAGATACGCAGTATTTT. Translating it yields CASSVRGSSSTDTQYF.

The J gene is TRBJ1-2, the V gene TRBV7-8; 7 bases are a match to TRBD1. Germline V gene lookup returns CDR1 SGHVS and CDR2 FQNEAQ. The V and J ends lost 7 bases and 1 base, in that order; junction bases with no gene match: 12. The CDR3 loop spans 16 amino acids. In nucleotides, the CDR3 is TGTGCCAGCACTCCTGCCCAGGGGGTTATTAACTATGGCTACACCTTC. It is translated as CASTPAQGVINYGYTF.

The chain carries TRBV7-2 and TRBJ1-5; D is possibly TRBD1 (6 bases). Germline V gene data show CDR1 as SGHTA and CDR2 as FQGNSA. The CDR3 length is 15 residues. V dropped 5 bases and J dropped 0 bases, with 11 bases sitting between them. The CDR3 DNA is TGTGCCAGCAGCCCCCCGACAGGTAGCAATCAGCCCCAGCATTTT. Its translation is CASSPPTGSNQPQHF.

This chain connects TRBV28 to TRBJ1-4; D call uncertain. Per germline, CDR1 MDHEN and CDR2 SYDVKM. Trimming shortened V by 4 bases and J by 1 base, and 7 bases separated the two germline ends. This CDR3 region has 14 residues. In DNA, the CDR3 is TGTGCCAGCAGTTCGAAGGAAACTAATGAAAAACTGTTTTTT. Translating gives CASSSKETNEKLFF.

The V call is TRBV7-2, the J call TRBJ2-5; maybe TRBD2 (6 bases). The V gene's germline CDR1 is SGHTA and CDR2 FQGNSA. The V end was cut by 5 bases, the J end by 4 bases, with 11 bases between. This CDR3 region has 13 residues. The CDR3 nucleotides are TGTGCCAGCAGCATCGGAGGGCCAGAGACCCAGTACTTC. Translation gives CASSIGGPETQYF. The full variable domain, in which reference TRBV7-2 and TRBJ2-5 provide the parts outside the CDR3, is GAGVSQSPSNKVTEKGKDVELRCDPISGHTALYWYRQSLGQGLEFLIYFQGNSAPDKSGLPSDRFSAERTGGSVSTLTIQRTQQEDSAVYLCASSIGGPETQYFGPGTRLLVL.

V and J are TRBV2 and TRBJ1-1; possibly TRBD1 for D (6 bases). V shed 7 bases and J shed 1 base, with 10 bases lying between them. CDR3 length equals 13 residues. Germline-derived CDR1 and CDR2 are SNHLY and FYNNEI. The CDR3, as DNA: TGTGCCAGCACCCGGGACAAGAACACTGAAGCTTTCTTT. Residues: CASTRDKNTEAFF.

The chain recombines TRBV6-4 with TRBJ2-2, with D unclear. Between the trimmed V and J ends, which lost 6 bases and 2 bases, there was a span of 7 bases. Germline loops: CDR1 MRHNA, CDR2 SNTAGT. This CDR3 spans 13 amino acids. This CDR3 is CASRATNTGELFF. In DNA, the CDR3 is TGTGCCAGCAGGGCTACAAACACCGGGGAGCTGTTTTTT.

The CDR3 loop reads CASSQTRTTYEQYF. The CDR3 DNA sequence: TGTGCCAGCAGCCAGACCCGCACCACCTACGAGCAGTACTTC. This chain connects TRBV3-1 (or the pseudogene TRBV3-2) to TRBJ2-7; D not resolved. This CDR3 comprises 14 residues. From germline, CDR1 is LGHDT and CDR2 YNNKEL (reference sequence). The germline V and J ends were trimmed by 3 bases and 2 bases, with 11 bases remaining between them.

The J gene is TRBJ2-5, the V gene TRBV6-2 or TRBV6-3, with TRBD1 identical over 10 bases. With V trimmed by 6 bases and J by 4 bases, 5 bases remained unmatched. The CDR3 is made up of 14 amino acids. Germline CDR1 is MNHEY and CDR2 is SVGEGT. The CDR3 coding sequence is TGTGCCAGCAGCCGGGACAGGGGCACAGAGACCCAGTACTTC. This gives the protein CASSRDRGTETQYF.

The chain joins TRBV5-6 to TRBJ1-2; 7 bases map to TRBD1. J lost 8 bases, V lost 4 bases, and 5 bases had no gene match. CDR1 is SGHDT, CDR2 YYEEEE, per germline. The CDR3 loop spans 12 amino acids. CDR3 sequence: CASSDREEGYTF. The CDR3 bases are TGTGCCAGCAGCGACAGGGAAGAAGGCTACACCTTC.

This chain links TRBV19 with TRBJ1-1; 10 bases match TRBD1. Germline V lookup: CDR1 LNHDA, CDR2 SQIVND (reference sequence). Trimming at V came to 7 bases and at J to 0 bases, leaving 5 bases not matched to a gene. The CDR3 loop spans 15 amino acids. CDR3: CASTGDRGLNTEAFF. CDR3 nucleotides: TGTGCCAGTACCGGGGACAGGGGTTTGAACACTGAAGCTTTCTTT.

The chain couples TRBV6-2 or TRBV6-3 to TRBJ1-5; 8 bases align to TRBD1. The CDR3 is 15 residues long. Per the germline V gene, CDR1 is MNHEY and CDR2 is SVGEGT. Trimming cost V 0 bases and J 6 bases; bases outside gene matches: 4. CDR3 sequence (DNA): TGTGCCAGCAGTTACTCGTGGCAGGGGGCTCAGCCCCAGCATTTT. Translated, it gives CASSYSWQGAQPQHF.

CDR3 sequence (DNA): TGTGCCAGCAGCGTTTGGAACAATGAGCAGTTCTTC. Translation: CASSVWNNEQFF. V gene TRBV9 combines with J gene TRBJ2-1, with D unresolved. Trimming removed 2 bases from V and 5 bases from J, with 5 bases in between. Per germline, CDR1 SGDLS and CDR2 YYNGEE. This CDR3 is 12 amino acids long.